The clone carrying this TCR beta chain has more than one count but fewer than ten. Its target is unknown. TCRdb re-called the 5' RACE reads with MiXCR, one entry per CDR3 protein. The sample contains 1,800,000 or so distinct CDR3 sequences, around 33% of which appear only once. This record comes from a study of identical twins. Study-wide points: Monozygotic twins shared more out-of-frame TCR alpha than recombination models predicted. Fewer insertions were carried by abundant cord blood beta clonotypes, but none was seen in memory repertoires. Conclusions came from cross-sectional statistical analysis, not from following the same donors.

The sequence was obtained from a newborn girl in good health. Input material: cord blood.

The CDR3 DNA reads as TGTGCCAGCAGCCAAGACTCTGGGGGGGATCAGCCCCAGCATTTT. Translating it yields CASSQDSGGDQPQHF. The V gene is TRBV4-2, the J gene TRBJ1-5; D may be TRBD1 (5 bases). The CDR3 is 15 amino acids. Trimming took 0 bases from V and 5 from J, leaving 11 bases between them. Germline V gives CDR1 LGHNA, CDR2 YNFKEQ.